The subject of this entry is one T cell receptor (beta chain). Its antigen is as yet unknown. This specimen comes from a study of response to subunit inactivated influenza vaccine. Study-wide results and limits: Few new T cells, the authors suggested, are recruited by each seasonal influenza vaccination.

TCRdb redid the calling of the RT-PCR reads with MiXCR, one entry per CDR3 protein. The table has 700,000 to 900,000 distinct CDR3 sequences, 21% seen once. Material: PBMCs from blood, obtained 5 days after vaccination. This receptor was taken from a man aged 50 to 59 who received an inactivated influenza vaccine.

CDR3 DNA sequence: TGCGCCAGCAGCGACGCACTGGGACAGGGAGTCAACTCTGGAAACACCATATATTTT. Its translation is CASSDALGQGVNSGNTIYF. This chain links TRBV5-1 with TRBJ1-3; TRBD1 matches at 9 bases. Germline CDR1 reads SGHRS; CDR2 reads YFSETQ. V lost 4 bases to trimming and J lost 0 bases; unmatched junction nucleotides: 14. CDR3 size: 19 residues.